These 24 T cell receptor beta chains came from one sample sequenced in a study of shared T cell receptors in the human thymus. Sequencing was performed with immunoSEQ multiplex PCR; in TCRdb, only in-frame clones are kept and a portion is missing. Of approximately 400,000 clones listed, roughly 94% are singletons. Sequenced input: thymocytes. The receptors shown here come from a human donor.

The chain has TRBV5-6 and TRBJ2-1; D may be TRBD2 (6 bases). Trimming pared 5 bases from V and 9 bases from J, leaving 15 bases between. CDR1 is SGHDT and CDR2 is YYEEEE in the germline V gene. The CDR3 has 13 amino acids. CDR3 nucleotides: TGTGCCAGCAGGCGGGACTCCGCGGCTGAGCAGTTCTTC. It is translated as CASRRDSAAEQFF.

The chain couples TRBV9 to TRBJ1-1; no clear D gene. The CDR3 contains 17 residues. Per germline, CDR1 SGDLS and CDR2 YYNGEE. With 3 bases removed from V and 1 base from J, the gap between germline ends came to 19 bases. The CDR3 sequence is CASSALELGRSNTEAFF. DNA of the CDR3: TGTGCCAGCAGCGCCCTAGAACTCGGCAGGTCGAACACTGAAGCTTTCTTT.

The V and J genes are TRBV12-5 and TRBJ2-3; D is perhaps TRBD2 (6 bases). This CDR3 has 15 amino acids. Trimming cost V 5 bases and J 2 bases, with 14 bases left between them. Germline V lookup: CDR1 LGHNT, CDR2 FRNRAP. CDR3 bases: TGTGCTAGTGGTCTAGCCGGCGGGATCACAGATACGCAGTATTTT. Its translation: CASGLAGGITDTQYF.

This chain connects TRBV29-1 to TRBJ2-7; 7 nucleotides align to TRBD1. The CDR3 loop spans 14 amino acids. The V gene's germline CDR1 is SQVTM and CDR2 ANQGSEA. Trimming at V came to 6 bases and at J to 1 base, leaving 9 bases not matched to a gene. CDR3 in amino acids: CSVPAHRGSYEQYF. CDR3 DNA sequence: TGCAGCGTCCCCGCCCACAGGGGATCCTACGAGCAGTACTTC.

The J gene is TRBJ1-2, the V gene TRBV11-3, with 10 bases fitting TRBD1. CDR3 length equals 15 residues. With 5 bases clipped from V and 3 bases from J, the junction kept 6 bases outside the gene matches. Germline assignment: CDR1 SGHNT and CDR2 YENEEA. CDR3 sequence reads: CASSRGTGDDYGYTF. CDR3 DNA: TGTGCCAGCAGCCGTGGGACAGGGGACGACTATGGCTACACCTTC.

This sequence joins TRBV5-1 and TRBJ2-3; a weak D match, TRBD2 (5 bases). Germline V gene sequence: CDR1 SGHRS, CDR2 YFSETQ. This CDR3 is built from 16 residues. V lost 0 bases to trimming and J lost 1 base, with 12 bases between them. DNA for the CDR3: TGCGCCAGCAGCTTGGGAAGGACTCACCGCACAGATACGCAGTATTTT. This gives the protein CASSLGRTHRTDTQYF.

V and J are TRBV28 and TRBJ2-3; D is unclear. Trimming stripped 5 bases from V and 5 bases from J, with 17 bases between. CDR3 length equals 15 residues. Germline CDR1 and CDR2: MDHEN and SYDVKM. DNA of the CDR3: TGTGCCAGCAGTCCGGTTCGGGCCTTTAAAGATACGCAGTATTTT. The encoded protein is CASSPVRAFKDTQYF.

This chain links TRBV20-1 with TRBJ1-2; D gene unclear. This CDR3 contains 10 residues. Deletions cut 3 bases from V and 7 bases from J, with 6 bases between. Germline CDR1 is DFQATT and CDR2 is SNEGSKA (reference sequence). Written as DNA, the CDR3 is TGCAGTGCTAGTGTTCCTGGCTACACCTTC. Its translation is CSASVPGYTF.

This clone appeared a single time. The chain uses TRBV7-9 and TRBJ2-7, with 11 bases aligning to TRBD2. The germline V gene encodes CDR1 SEHNR and CDR2 FQNEAQ (reference sequence). This CDR3 comprises 16 residues. Unmatched junction bases numbered 9, after V lost 5 bases and J lost 3 bases. The CDR3: CASSPATSGTFYEQYF. CDR3 bases: TGTGCCAGCAGCCCGGCGACTAGCGGGACCTTCTACGAGCAGTACTTC.

The V and J genes are TRBV5-1 and TRBJ2-1; TRBD2 might be the D (5 bases). The CDR3 loop spans 14 amino acids. The V end was cut by 4 bases, the J end by 4 bases, with 12 bases between. Germline values: CDR1 SGHRS, CDR2 YFSETQ. The CDR3 here is CASSLPAEYNEQFF. Written as DNA, the CDR3 is TGCGCCAGCAGCCTCCCAGCGGAATACAATGAGCAGTTCTTC.

This clone was detected once. This chain connects TRBV27 to TRBJ1-5, with D perhaps TRBD1 (5 bases). The ends were cut back, 1 base at V and 5 bases at J, with 15 bases in the middle. The CDR3 is made up of 16 amino acids. Germline V CDR1 and CDR2: MNHEY, SMNVEV (reference sequence). CDR3: CASSLFYWGGDQPQHF. The CDR3 nucleotides are TGTGCCAGCAGTTTATTTTATTGGGGGGGAGATCAGCCCCAGCATTTT.

The chain recombines TRBV29-1 with TRBJ1-4, with 8 positions matching TRBD1. CDR1 is SQVTM, CDR2 ANQGSEA, per germline. This CDR3 comprises 16 residues. With V trimmed by 2 bases and J by 4 bases, 9 bases remained unmatched. The CDR3 coding sequence is TGCAGCGTTGAAAGGGGGACAGGAGGACATAATGAAAAACTGTTTTTT. This codes for CSVERGTGGHNEKLFF.

This clone was seen a handful of times. This sequence joins TRBV2 and TRBJ1-2, with a possible D match to TRBD1 (5 bases). The CDR3 extends over 12 amino acids. Germline V lookup: CDR1 SNHLY, CDR2 FYNNEI. Trimming left V 5 bases short and J 3 bases short, with 7 bases between. CDR3 sequence: CASSLQDYGYTF. In DNA form, the CDR3 reads TGTGCCAGCAGTTTACAGGACTATGGCTACACCTTC.

The chain uses TRBV27 and TRBJ2-7; a possible D gene is TRBD2 (6 bases). Germline V gene lookup returns CDR1 MNHEY and CDR2 SMNVEV (reference sequence). CDR3 length: 12 amino acids. The V gene lost 8 bases and the J gene lost 6 bases, with 14 bases spanning the gap. The CDR3 DNA reads TGTGCCAGCCGCGGGGCCCTGGGCGAGCAGTACTTC. Encoded protein: CASRGALGEQYF.

DNA of the CDR3: TGTGCCAGCAGCTTTCGAGACCGGACAGGGTGTACCGGGGAGCTGTTTTTT. Translating gives CASSFRDRTGCTGELFF. This rearrangement joins TRBV9 to TRBJ2-2, with TRBD1 identical over 8 bases. Germline trimming cut 4 bases from V and 5 bases from J; bases unmatched to any gene: 13. There are 17 residues in the CDR3. Germline CDR1 reads SGDLS; CDR2 reads YYNGEE. Complete variable domain (other parts from reference TRBV9 and TRBJ2-2): DSGVTQTPKHLITATGQRVTLRCSPRSGDLSVYWYQQSLDQGLQFLIQYYNGEERAKGNILERFSAQQFPDLHSELNLSSLELGDSALYFCASSFRDRTGCTGELFFGEGSRLTVL.

The chain links TRBV28 to TRBJ2-5; 13 nucleotides align to TRBD2. V was pared by 4 bases and J by 3 bases, with 8 bases of the junction left unmatched. This CDR3 has 17 residues. CDR1 is MDHEN and CDR2 is SYDVKM in the germline V gene. The CDR3 protein is CASSSPLAGGKKETQYF. The CDR3 DNA reads as TGTGCCAGCAGTTCCCCACTAGCGGGAGGGAAGAAAGAGACCCAGTACTTC.

The chain carries TRBV30 and TRBJ2-7; 8 bases map to TRBD2. The J segment lost 4 bases and the V segment lost 0 bases, leaving 8 bases of the junction unmatched. This CDR3 is 15 amino acids long. Germline V gives CDR1 GTSNPN, CDR2 SVGIG (reference sequence). The CDR3 nucleotides read TGTGCCTGGAGTGTGGGGAGCGGGAGTAAGTACGAGCAGTACTTC. This codes for CAWSVGSGSKYEQYF.

V gene TRBV15 combines with J gene TRBJ2-7; TRBD2 is a possible D gene (6 bases). Germline CDR1 and CDR2: LNHNV and YYDKDF (reference sequence). The CDR3 length is 16 residues. Trimming left V 0 bases short and J 3 bases short, with 15 bases between. CDR3 amino acids: CATSRELALTYYEQYF. The CDR3 DNA follows: TGTGCCACCAGCAGAGAACTAGCTTTGACCTACTACGAGCAGTACTTC.

V usage is TRBV5-6 and J usage is TRBJ2-7, with D possibly being TRBD1 or TRBD2 (6 bases each). Trimming stripped 4 bases from V and 3 bases from J, with 20 bases between. CDR1 is SGHDT, CDR2 YYEEEE, per germline. The CDR3 totals 16 residues. The CDR3 DNA sequence: TGTGCCAGCAGCCTCCAGGAGGGGGAGGCGAACTACGAGCAGTACTTC. It codes for CASSLQEGEANYEQYF.

The chain employs TRBV2 and TRBJ2-7; the match to TRBD1 covers 7 bases. Unmatched junction bases numbered 11, after V lost 6 bases and J lost 3 bases. Germline V gene lookup returns CDR1 SNHLY and CDR2 FYNNEI. The CDR3 sequence is 15 residues long. The CDR3 here is CASRADRDGIYEQYF. DNA for the CDR3: TGTGCCAGCAGAGCCGACAGGGATGGGATCTACGAGCAGTACTTC.

This chain links TRBV10-3 with TRBJ1-2, with D hard to call. Trimming stripped 10 bases from V and 2 bases from J, with 17 bases between. Germline CDR1 is ENHRY and CDR2 is SYGVKD. The CDR3 totals 14 residues. The CDR3 nucleotides read TGTGCCACCCTCGGGCGGGGTGAAAACTATGGCTACACCTTC. Protein product: CATLGRGENYGYTF.

The rearrangement joins TRBV5-4 to TRBJ2-1; 9 nucleotides align to TRBD2. CDR3 length: 15 amino acids. Unmatched junction bases numbered 7, after V lost 3 bases and J lost 6 bases. Germline lookup yields CDR1 SGHNT and CDR2 YYREEE (reference sequence). Here the CDR3 reads CASSSLAGLPNEQFF. CDR3 nucleotide sequence: TGTGCCAGCAGCTCCCTAGCGGGACTACCCAATGAGCAGTTCTTC.

The chain uses TRBV7-3 and TRBJ2-5; D remains unclear. CDR3 length: 13 residues. Trimming shortened V by 5 bases and J by 5 bases, and 12 bases separated the two germline ends. Per the germline V gene, CDR1 is SGHTA and CDR2 is FQGTGA. CDR3 sequence: CASSLGLRETQYF. CDR3 nucleotides: TGTGCCAGCAGCCTGGGCCTCAGGGAGACCCAGTACTTC.

This chain uses TRBV6-5 with TRBJ1-5; D gene ambiguous. The germline CDR1 and CDR2 sequences are MNHEY and SVGAGI. This CDR3 spans 15 amino acids. V lost 0 bases to trimming and J lost 4 bases, with 10 bases between them. CDR3 sequence (DNA): TGTGCCAGCAGTTACTCGTGGGTCGGGAATCAGCCCCAGCATTTT. It translates to CASSYSWVGNQPQHF.